This record concerns one TCR beta chain sequence. What it binds is not known. Given a much more abundant clone one base away, this may be a read error. A modified ARM-PCR protocol with three rounds of nested PCR amplified TCRbeta. Each CDR3 protein gets one entry after TCRdb re-called the multiplex PCR reads with MiXCR. The repertoire holds 69,000 or so distinct CDR3 sequences, with less than 80% as singletons. This specimen belongs to a study of tumor and adjacent non-tumor tissue in lung cancer. No cell sorting was done before RNA was extracted from the tissue. This CDR3 region has 13 residues. Regarding the study as a whole: Compared with tumor, normal lung showed significantly lower TCR diversity.

This receptor was taken from a man between 60 and 70 years old with non-small cell lung cancer. This rearrangement joins TRBV12-3 or TRBV12-4 to TRBJ1-1, with D unclear. Sequencing input: lung tumor tissue. Written as DNA, the CDR3 is TGTGCAAGCAGCCTATCCAGGAATAATGAAGCTTTCTTT. The encoded protein is CASSLSRNNEAFF.